The 20 T cell receptor beta chains in this list originate from one sample, sequenced in a study of beta chain features in type 1 diabetes. Every bit of the isolated RNA underwent reverse transcription, so sequencing read expressed TCRB transcripts. Profiling relied on immunoSEQ multiplex PCR, and the TCRdb table lists in-frame clones only, not all of them. The table records about 260,000 clones, 68% of them present only once. The source material was naive CD4+ T cells from blood. All receptors derive from a young man in good health.

The chain couples TRBV5-1 to TRBJ2-1; 9 nucleotides match TRBD2. Germline lookup yields CDR1 SGHRS and CDR2 YFSETQ. The CDR3 runs to 13 residues. Trimming took 10 bases from V and 5 from J; bases not matched to a gene: 7. The CDR3 sequence: CAEAASGNNEQFF. The CDR3 DNA sequence: TGCGCCGAGGCAGCTAGCGGGAACAATGAGCAGTTCTTC.

V and J are TRBV19 and TRBJ2-3, with a possible D match to TRBD2 (6 bases). V shed 7 bases and J shed 7 bases, with 9 bases lying between them. The V gene's germline CDR1 is LNHDA and CDR2 SQIVND (reference sequence). The CDR3 extends over 11 amino acids. The CDR3 spells CASIGDYTQYF. The CDR3 nucleotides read TGTGCCAGTATTGGGGACTATACGCAGTATTTT.

The chain couples TRBV30 to TRBJ2-4, with 7 nucleotides matching TRBD2. CDR1 and CDR2 from the germline V gene are GTSNPN and SVGIG (reference sequence). J was trimmed by 8 bases and V by 3 bases; bases with no gene match: 4. This CDR3 is 12 amino acids long. CDR3 in DNA: TGTGCCTGGAGCGAACGGGGGGACATTCAGTACTTC. Translation: CAWSERGDIQYF.

This rearrangement joins TRBV5-6 to TRBJ2-1, with a weak D call TRBD1 (6 bases). The CDR3 runs 14 residues. Trimming shortened V by 0 bases and J by 9 bases, and 13 bases separated the two germline ends. Germline lookup yields CDR1 SGHDT and CDR2 YYEEEE. The CDR3 is CASSLGQGRGEQFF. For the CDR3, the DNA is TGTGCCAGCAGCTTGGGCCAGGGGAGAGGTGAGCAGTTCTTC.

This clone came up a few times. V gene TRBV13 combines with J gene TRBJ1-2; the D gene is possibly TRBD1 (6 bases). This CDR3 contains 15 residues. V lost 3 bases and J lost 3, with 14 bases in between. CDR1 is PRHDT, CDR2 FYEKMQ, per germline (reference sequence). The CDR3 protein is CASSFTGKVDYGYTF. CDR3 coding DNA: TGTGCCAGCAGCTTCACAGGGAAGGTGGACTATGGCTACACCTTC.

The CDR3 DNA is TGTGCCAGCACCCCGGGACTTAACTACGAGCAGTACTTC. Its translation: CASTPGLNYEQYF. This chain links TRBV25-1 with TRBJ2-7; tentative D call: TRBD2 (6 bases). The CDR3 loop spans 13 amino acids. Trimming removed 7 bases from V and 3 bases from J, with 13 bases in between. Germline values: CDR1 MGHDK, CDR2 SYGVNS.

The chain uses TRBV30 and TRBJ2-1; D is unclear. Germline CDR1 GTSNPN, CDR2 SVGIG (reference sequence). The ends were cut back, 3 bases at V and 6 bases at J, with 9 bases in the middle. This CDR3 has 12 amino acids. The CDR3 here is CAWSLIVNEQFF. The CDR3 DNA sequence: TGTGCCTGGAGCCTGATAGTCAATGAGCAGTTCTTC.

Comments on this clone: Other DNA sequences of this sample code for an identical CDR3. The gene calls are TRBV7-9 and TRBJ2-5; no clear D gene. CDR1 and CDR2 (germline): SEHNR, FQNEAQ (reference sequence). The CDR3 totals 14 residues. V dropped 2 bases and J dropped 2 bases, with 9 bases sitting between them. The CDR3 DNA reads TGTGCCAGCAGCTTAAGGGCAGGACAAGAGACCCAGTACTTC. It yields the protein CASSLRAGQETQYF.

This clone turned up a few times. V and J are TRBV29-1 and TRBJ2-7, with TRBD2 matching over 7 bases. Germline loops: CDR1 SQVTM, CDR2 ANQGSEA. Unmatched junction bases numbered 7, after V lost 5 bases and J lost 6 bases. This CDR3 is built from 12 residues. DNA of the CDR3: TGCAGCGTTTGGGGGGGAGCAGGCGAGCAGTACTTC. Amino acids: CSVWGGAGEQYF.

The V gene is TRBV6-5, the J gene TRBJ2-7; perhaps TRBD2 as D (6 bases). Trimming took 0 bases from V and 0 from J, leaving 12 bases between them. The germline V gene encodes CDR1 MNHEY and CDR2 SVGAGI. The CDR3 loop spans 16 amino acids. This CDR3 is CASSYSSGGSSYEQYF. The CDR3 coding sequence is TGTGCCAGCAGTTACTCGAGTGGAGGGAGCTCCTACGAGCAGTACTTC.

V usage is TRBV29-1 and J usage is TRBJ2-3; possibly TRBD2 for D (7 bases). Germline V CDR1 and CDR2: SQVTM, ANQGSEA. CDR3 size: 14 residues. The V and J ends lost 6 bases and 1 base respectively, with 14 bases between them. This CDR3 is CSVPGGSRTDTQYF. CDR3 DNA sequence: TGCAGCGTGCCGGGGGGCTCTCGCACAGATACGCAGTATTTT.

The chain is built from TRBV13 and TRBJ2-3; 7 bases align to TRBD2. The germline gives CDR1 PRHDT, CDR2 FYEKMQ (reference sequence). There are 14 residues in the CDR3. V shed 5 bases, J shed 4 bases, and the junction held 6 bases outside the gene matches. The CDR3 nucleotides are TGTGCCAGCAGCCCCCGGACTAGGGCAGATACGCAGTATTTT. It encodes CASSPRTRADTQYF.

There are a few counts of this clone. The chain employs TRBV27 and TRBJ2-1; D not certain. The CDR3 spans 11 residues. The germline CDR1 and CDR2 sequences are MNHEY and SMNVEV (reference sequence). Trimming stripped 6 bases from V and 9 bases from J, with 9 bases between. DNA for the CDR3: TGTGCCAGCAGACGGTTTTTTGAGCAGTTCTTC. Protein: CASRRFFEQFF.

The J gene is TRBJ2-5, the V gene TRBV4-3; D gene ambiguous. This CDR3 comprises 15 residues. Trimming removed 0 bases at V and 1 base at J, with 9 bases between. Per germline, CDR1 LGHNA and CDR2 YSLEER. CDR3 in amino acids: CASSQEISVQETQYF. The CDR3 nucleotides are TGCGCCAGCAGCCAAGAAATCAGTGTCCAAGAGACCCAGTACTTC.

The chain is built from TRBV29-1 and TRBJ1-1; possible D gene TRBD1, 5 bases. This CDR3 has 14 amino acids. Germline V lookup: CDR1 SQVTM, CDR2 ANQGSEA. Trimming shortened V by 6 bases and J by 1 base, and 15 bases separated the two germline ends. The CDR3 region has the DNA TGCAGCGTGAATCCCCTACAGGAGAACACTGAAGCTTTCTTT. This encodes CSVNPLQENTEAFF.

DNA of the CDR3: TGTGCCTGGAGTGCGGGACCCTTCTACGAGCAGTACTTC. It yields the protein CAWSAGPFYEQYF. This chain uses TRBV30 with TRBJ2-7; either TRBD1 or TRBD2 may fit D (5 bases each). Per the germline V gene, CDR1 is GTSNPN and CDR2 is SVGIG (reference sequence). There are 13 residues in the CDR3. The V gene lost 1 base and the J gene lost 3 bases, with 10 bases spanning the gap.

This clone was seen a single time. The chain is built from TRBV15 and TRBJ2-5; possibly TRBD2 for D (7 bases). V lost 4 bases and J 2 bases, leaving 14 bases between the germline ends. The CDR3 has 15 residues. CDR1 and CDR2 from the germline V gene are LNHNV and YYDKDF (reference sequence). In DNA form, the CDR3 reads TGTGCCACCAGCACCGGGGGAGGGGGACAAGAGACCCAGTACTTC. Its protein product is CATSTGGGGQETQYF.

DNA of the CDR3: TGTGCCAGCAGCCCCGGGAGCATTCAGTACTTC. Protein sequence: CASSPGSIQYF. The chain carries TRBV7-8 and TRBJ2-4; D is perhaps TRBD2 (6 bases). In germline, CDR1 is SGHVS, CDR2 FQNEAQ. Trimming left V 5 bases short and J 9 bases short, with 8 bases between. This CDR3 spans 11 amino acids.

This sequence joins TRBV7-2 and TRBJ2-1; D may correspond to TRBD1 or TRBD2 (5 bases each). Trimming took off 3 bases at V and 10 bases at J, with 10 bases between the two ends. CDR3 size: 12 residues. CDR1 and CDR2 (germline): SGHTA, FQGNSA. For the CDR3, the DNA is TGTGCCAGCAGCTTGTGGGACGGCGAGCAGTTCTTC. It encodes CASSLWDGEQFF.

This chain connects TRBV19 to TRBJ2-1; D call uncertain. The germline V and J ends were trimmed by 7 bases and 12 bases, with 16 bases remaining between them. In germline, CDR1 is LNHDA, CDR2 SQIVND (reference sequence). The CDR3 has 12 residues. CDR3 nucleotides: TGTGCCAGTACAATGCTGGGTCAGCCGCAGTTCTTC. Protein: CASTMLGQPQFF.